The source of this TCR beta chain is a study of blood T cell repertoires in COVID-19. Assay used: immunoSEQ multiplex PCR; TCRdb lists only in-frame clones, some missing. The sample consists of hundreds of thousands of clones, roughly 80% of them appearing once. This CDR3 has 15 amino acids. V was pared by 5 bases and J by 4 bases, with 5 bases of the junction left unmatched. Germline assignment: CDR1 MRHNA and CDR2 SNTAGT. The sample holds a few counts of this clone. The sequenced material came from peripheral blood. The clonotype was recovered from a woman in her 40s with active or convalescent COVID-19. This chain links TRBV6-4 with TRBJ2-1; 10 nucleotides line up with TRBD1. Here the CDR3 reads CASSSGTGDYNEQFF. The CDR3 coding sequence is TGTGCCAGCAGTTCCGGGACAGGGGATTACAATGAGCAGTTCTTC.